The rows below give T cell receptor beta chains drawn from one sample of a study of blood T cell repertoires in COVID-19. The method was immunoSEQ multiplex PCR; TCRdb's version includes in-frame clones alone and lacks a portion of them. The sample has under 400,000 clones; 88% are singletons. Sequencing was done on a sample of PBMCs or T cells enriched from blood (not recorded which). These receptor sequences come from a woman aged 30 to 39 who had been exposed to COVID-19. Both conserved end residues are trimmed from each CDR3. Part of the rows lack a size; the others show once, few, many or a class for expanded clones.

TRBV30	.	TRBJ1-3	AWGYMFSGNTIY
TRBV3-1/TRBV3-2	.	TRBJ2-6	ASSLSMGLAGASGANVLT
TRBV5-1	once	TRBJ2-3	ASSFSPDTQY
TRBV11-3	.	TRBJ2-2	ASSFFLGTAFTGELF
TRBV2	few	TRBJ1-4	ASSWTADEKLF
TRBV6-5	few	TRBJ2-7	ASSKPGLVTYEQY
TRBV5-4	.	TRBJ2-7	ASSLASSGRMGEQY
TRBV27	.	TRBJ1-2	ASSLSSSGDRRIGYT
TRBV4-1	.	TRBJ1-4	ASNPTGTGEKLF
TRBV5-1	once	TRBJ2-1	ASSLGTGTSREQF
TRBV29-1	.	TRBJ2-2	SVEVGRTGELF
TRBV7-9	.	TRBJ2-1	ASRAGTKGSSYNEQF